Listed below are T cell receptor beta chains from one sample, sequenced in a study of human T cells and chemical hapten exposure. TCRdb reanalysed the RACE reads using MiXCR and keeps one entry per CDR3 protein. The sample lists over 300,000 distinct CDR3 sequences, 5.1% occurring once. The sample in question was whole blood, obtained in connection with sensitization to the hapten diphenylcyclopropenone (DPC). The receptors here all came from a woman in her forties or fifties with alopecia areata. Some clones in this sample may be carry-over from other donors' samples. CDR3s include the opening cysteine and the closing phenylalanine or tryptophan. The order of the fields is CDR3 length, V gene, D gene, J gene, clone size, CDR3 protein, CDR3 DNA. D genes are given only for firm matches. For some rows the clone size is stated as once, few or many, or as a class when expanded; others skip it.

14,TRBV27,TRBD1,TRBJ2-1,NA,CASSLLGQYNEQFF,TGTGCCAGCAGTTTACTGGGACAGTACAATGAGCAGTTCTTC
14,TRBV27,NA,TRBJ2-7,many,CASSFAGPTYEQYF,TGTGCCAGCAGTTTTGCAGGGCCGACCTACGAGCAGTACTTC
14,TRBV14,NA,TRBJ2-7,few,CASSQDTAGSEQYF,TGTGCCAGCAGCCAAGATACGGCAGGGAGCGAGCAGTACTTC
16,TRBV6-6,NA,TRBJ1-1,NA,CASSFTVGQMNTEAFF,TGTGCCAGCAGTTTCACCGTCGGACAGATGAACACTGAAGCTTTCTTT
15,TRBV18,NA,TRBJ1-5,many,CASSPSTDSNQPQHF,TGTGCCAGCTCACCGTCGACGGATAGCAATCAGCCCCAGCATTTT
15,TRBV7-2,TRBD2,TRBJ2-1,NA,CASSRGLAIRTEQFF,TGTGCCAGCAGCCGGGGACTAGCGATCCGCACTGAGCAGTTCTTC
16,TRBV12-3/TRBV12-4,TRBD1,TRBJ1-1,NA,CASSFGTVAMNTEAFF,TGTGCCAGCAGCTTCGGGACAGTAGCCATGAACACTGAAGCTTTCTTT
12,TRBV11-3,NA,TRBJ2-2,many,CASSHLTGELFF,TGTGCCAGCAGCCATCTGACCGGGGAGCTGTTTTTT
16,TRBV30,NA,TRBJ2-7,NA,CAWSSGAAITSYEQYF,TGTGCCTGGAGCTCGGGGGCGGCCATTACCTCCTACGAGCAGTACTTC
16,TRBV6-5,TRBD2,TRBJ2-2,NA,CASSTSGGMNTGELFF,TGTGCCAGCAGTACCAGCGGGGGGATGAACACCGGGGAGCTGTTTTTT
11,TRBV29-1,NA,TRBJ2-1,many,CSVVGQAEQFF,TGCAGCGTTGTTGGTCAGGCTGAGCAGTTCTTC
15,TRBV27,NA,TRBJ2-7,many,CASSLASHPSYEQYF,TGTGCCAGCAGTTTAGCGTCACACCCCTCCTACGAGCAGTACTTC
15,TRBV9,NA,TRBJ2-3,few,CASSVEGGLGDTQYF,TGTGCCAGCAGCGTAGAGGGGGGACTTGGAGATACGCAGTATTTT
15,TRBV7-2,TRBD2,TRBJ2-7,NA,CASSEVAGAHYEQYF,TGTGCCAGCAGCGAGGTAGCGGGAGCCCACTACGAGCAGTACTTC
13,TRBV5-1,NA,TRBJ2-1,NA,CASSLGQIGKQFF,TGCGCCAGCAGCTTGGGACAGATTGGCAAGCAGTTCTTC
11,TRBV20-1,TRBD1,TRBJ2-7,many,CSAQGQAGQYF,TGCAGTGCTCAGGGACAGGCCGGGCAGTACTTC
14,TRBV7-2,TRBD1,TRBJ1-2,NA,CASSSTPGGGGYTF,TGTGCCAGCAGCTCCACTCCAGGGGGCGGTGGCTACACCTTC
15,TRBV2,TRBD1,TRBJ1-6,many,CASRRTGGAGSPLHF,TGTGCCAGCAGGAGGACAGGGGGCGCCGGTTCACCCCTCCACTTT
14,TRBV5-6,TRBD1,TRBJ1-2,many,CASTDGTGAYGYTF,TGTGCCAGCACCGATGGGACAGGGGCCTATGGCTACACCTTC
14,TRBV7-8,NA,TRBJ1-2,many,CASSLDQGGDGYTF,TGTGCCAGCAGCTTAGATCAGGGCGGCGATGGCTACACCTTC
12,TRBV20-1,NA,TRBJ1-5,NA,CSAGRSNQPQHF,TGCAGTGCTGGGAGGAGCAATCAGCCCCAGCATTTT
12,TRBV29-1,NA,TRBJ1-1,many,CSVAMGETEAFF,TGCAGCGTTGCAATGGGCGAGACCGAAGCTTTCTTT
12,TRBV29-1,NA,TRBJ1-2,NA,CSGARANYGYTF,TGCAGCGGTGCGAGGGCTAACTATGGCTACACCTTC
14,TRBV7-9,NA,TRBJ1-2,NA,CASSLPGLHYGYTF,TGTGCCAGCAGCTTACCAGGTCTTCACTATGGCTACACCTTC
14,TRBV9,TRBD1,TRBJ2-7,many,CASSPGGSHHEQYF,TGTGCCAGCAGCCCAGGGGGCAGTCACCACGAGCAGTACTTC
15,TRBV20-1,NA,TRBJ2-2,many,CSARERQGYTGELFF,TGCAGTGCTAGAGAGAGGCAGGGCTACACCGGGGAGCTGTTTTTT
16,TRBV7-6,NA,TRBJ2-2,few,CASSRRPAANTGELFF,TGTGCCAGCAGCCGCCGCCCAGCGGCGAACACCGGGGAGCTGTTTTTT
14,TRBV2,NA,TRBJ1-1,once,CPSRYGQTNTEAFF,TGTCCCAGCAGGTACGGACAGACGAACACTGAAGCTTTCTTT
17,TRBV28,NA,TRBJ2-5,many,CASSFARGGGAQETQYF,TGTGCCAGCAGTTTCGCCCGGGGAGGGGGCGCCCAAGAGACCCAGTACTTC
17,TRBV12-3/TRBV12-4,TRBD1,TRBJ1-6,many,CASSTDRDSSYNSPLHF,TGTGCCAGCAGTACCGACAGGGATAGCTCCTATAATTCACCCCTCCACTTT
13,TRBV12-3/TRBV12-4,NA,TRBJ1-3,many,CASTPGGGNTIYF,TGTGCCAGCACACCCGGTGGTGGAAACACCATATATTTT
15,TRBV5-1,TRBD2,TRBJ2-2,NA,CASSISGTNTGELFF,TGCGCCAGCAGCATTAGCGGGACGAACACCGGGGAGCTGTTTTTT
10,TRBV5-5,NA,TRBJ1-1,few,CASSHTEAFF,TGTGCCAGCAGCCACACTGAAGCTTTCTTT
20,TRBV13,NA,TRBJ2-3,NA,CASSLGLPASSNHHTDTQYF,TGTGCCAGCAGCTTAGGCCTTCCAGCCTCCTCAAACCATCACACAGATACGCAGTATTTT
15,TRBV9,NA,TRBJ2-2,few,CASSVAAGTIGELFF,TGTGCCAGCAGCGTAGCGGCGGGGACGATCGGGGAGCTGTTTTTT
15,TRBV5-1,TRBD1,TRBJ1-4,NA,CASSSGTGANEKLFF,TGCGCCAGCAGCTCCGGGACAGGGGCTAATGAAAAACTGTTTTTT
18,TRBV6-6,TRBD2,TRBJ2-1,many,CASSYMRGVSSSYNEQFF,TGTGCCAGCAGTTATATGCGGGGGGTTTCGAGCTCCTACAATGAGCAGTTCTTC
15,TRBV12-3/TRBV12-4,NA,TRBJ2-2,NA,CASSLGPTHTGELFF,TGTGCCAGCAGTTTGGGTCCCACCCACACCGGGGAGCTGTTTTTT
17,TRBV29-1,TRBD1,TRBJ2-3,many,CSVEVPPHRGHTDTQYF,TGCAGCGTTGAAGTTCCCCCCCACAGGGGGCACACGGATACGCAGTATTTT
15,TRBV7-2,NA,TRBJ1-2,NA,CASSLGQQGTDGYTF,TGTGCCAGCAGCTTAGGGCAGCAGGGAACGGACGGCTACACCTTC
16,TRBV7-2,NA,TRBJ2-6,many,CASSLTPSSGANVLTF,TGTGCCAGCAGCTTAACACCCAGCTCTGGGGCCAACGTCCTGACTTTC
12,TRBV12-3/TRBV12-4,TRBD1,TRBJ2-7,few,CASSLQGAEQYF,TGTGCCAGCAGTTTACAGGGGGCCGAGCAGTACTTC
15,TRBV6-2/TRBV6-3,NA,TRBJ2-1,many,CASSYSTFLGNEQFF,TGTGCCAGCAGTTACTCCACGTTTCTAGGGAATGAGCAGTTCTTC
12,TRBV30,NA,TRBJ2-7,many,CAWSVLGNEQYF,TGTGCCTGGAGTGTCTTAGGGAACGAGCAGTACTTC
15,TRBV3-1,TRBD2,TRBJ2-3,NA,CASSPLAGAGDTQYF,TGTGCCAGCAGCCCTCTAGCGGGAGCGGGAGATACGCAGTATTTT
13,TRBV5-4,TRBD1,TRBJ1-2,many,CASSFTQGTGYTF,TGTGCCAGCAGCTTTACACAGGGGACTGGCTACACCTTC
14,TRBV3-1,NA,TRBJ2-7,many,CASSPPARPYEQYF,TGTGCCAGCAGCCCTCCTGCCCGCCCTTACGAGCAGTACTTC
15,TRBV29-1,TRBD2,TRBJ2-1,NA,CSVEERRTRGNEQFF,TGCAGCGTTGAAGAGCGACGGACTAGGGGCAATGAGCAGTTCTTC
13,TRBV10-3,NA,TRBJ1-2,few,CAISEVGNYGYTF,TGTGCCATCAGTGAGGTCGGAAACTATGGCTACACCTTC
16,TRBV7-9,TRBD1,TRBJ2-3,many,CASSSNRGHRTDTQYF,TGTGCCAGCAGCTCCAACAGGGGGCATCGCACAGATACGCAGTATTTT
15,TRBV5-6,NA,TRBJ1-4,NA,CASSPRSGLEEKLFF,TGTGCCAGCAGCCCCCGATCGGGACTTGAAGAAAAACTGTTTTTT
16,TRBV15,TRBD2,TRBJ2-1,few,CATSRDPASGRREQFF,TGTGCCACCAGCAGAGATCCGGCTAGCGGGAGGCGGGAGCAGTTCTTC
12,TRBV27,NA,TRBJ2-2,few,CASALSAGELFF,TGTGCCAGCGCCCTGTCAGCCGGGGAGCTGTTTTTT
13,TRBV3-1,NA,TRBJ1-1,few,CASTAEGEVGAFF,TGTGCCAGCACCGCTGAGGGGGAGGTAGGCGCTTTCTTT
15,TRBV7-3,TRBD1,TRBJ2-3,NA,CASRTGQGSTDTQYF,TGTGCCAGCAGGACCGGACAGGGGAGCACAGATACGCAGTATTTT
14,TRBV21-1,NA,TRBJ2-7,many,CASTLGQKDPHQYF,TGTGCCAGCACCCTGGGGCAGAAGGATCCACACCAGTACTTC
12,TRBV10-2,NA,TRBJ1-1,few,CASSGTNTEAFF,TGCGCCAGCAGTGGAACGAACACTGAAGCTTTCTTT
14,TRBV5-4,NA,TRBJ2-3,few,CASREEAGADTQYF,TGTGCCAGCAGGGAGGAGGCGGGTGCAGATACGCAGTATTTT
14,TRBV11-2,TRBD1,TRBJ2-2,many,CASSPQGVSGELFF,TGTGCCAGCAGCCCCCAGGGGGTCTCCGGGGAGCTGTTTTTT
15,TRBV28,NA,TRBJ1-5,many,CASIPSGELNQPQHF,TGTGCCAGCATTCCCTCGGGGGAGTTGAATCAGCCCCAGCATTTT